A selection of T cell receptor beta chains follows, all from one sample in a study of Graves' ophthalmopathy and Graves' hyperthyroidism. TCRdb called the multiplex PCR reads again in MiXCR, with one record for every CDR3 protein. The table includes around 670,000 distinct CDR3 sequences, roughly two fifths detected once. Sequenced sample: peripheral blood. Every receptor here comes from an adult man with Graves' ophthalmopathy. Both conserved end residues are part of each CDR3. D genes are given only for firm matches. Size is omitted from some rows. Given values are once, few, many or a class for expanded clones.

j_call: TRBJ2-7; d_call: TRBD1; v_call: TRBV7-9; clone_size: -; cdr3_aa: CASSFAGTGLSYEQYF; cdr3_nt: TGTGCCAGCAGCTTTGCCGGGACAGGGCTCTCCTACGAGCAGTACTTC
j_call: TRBJ2-5; d_call: TRBD1; v_call: TRBV7-9; clone_size: many; cdr3_aa: CASSPPGGGETQYF; cdr3_nt: TGTGCCAGCAGCCCACCAGGGGGTGGGGAGACCCAGTACTTC
j_call: TRBJ2-7; d_call: TRBD1; v_call: TRBV2; clone_size: few; cdr3_aa: CASKLGTGAYEQYF; cdr3_nt: TGTGCCAGCAAACTAGGGACAGGGGCCTACGAGCAGTACTTC
j_call: TRBJ1-5; d_call: -; v_call: TRBV10-3; clone_size: few; cdr3_aa: CASRPTGQRRNQPQHF; cdr3_nt: TGTGCCAGCAGGCCCACGGGACAAAGGCGCAATCAGCCCCAGCATTTT
j_call: TRBJ1-1; d_call: -; v_call: TRBV6-1; clone_size: -; cdr3_aa: CASSEAEAFF; cdr3_nt: TGTGCCAGCAGTGAAGCTGAAGCTTTCTTT
j_call: TRBJ2-2; d_call: TRBD1; v_call: TRBV7-9; clone_size: -; cdr3_aa: CASSDRQGNGELFF; cdr3_nt: TGTGCCAGCAGCGATCGACAGGGGAACGGGGAGCTGTTTTTT
j_call: TRBJ1-5; d_call: -; v_call: TRBV6-1; clone_size: many; cdr3_aa: CASSVANTVQPQHF; cdr3_nt: TGTGCCAGCAGTGTGGCAAACACGGTTCAGCCCCAGCATTTT
j_call: TRBJ1-1; d_call: -; v_call: TRBV2; clone_size: -; cdr3_aa: CASSAGGLLNTEAFF; cdr3_nt: TGTGCCAGCAGTGCGGGGGGACTGTTGAACACTGAAGCTTTCTTT
j_call: TRBJ2-7; d_call: -; v_call: TRBV7-9; clone_size: -; cdr3_aa: CASSLGIGAEGQYF; cdr3_nt: TGTGCCAGCAGCTTGGGAATCGGGGCGGAGGGTCAGTACTTC
j_call: TRBJ1-4; d_call: TRBD1; v_call: TRBV10-2; clone_size: -; cdr3_aa: CASSRQGLGEKLFF; cdr3_nt: TGTGCCAGCAGTCGACAGGGGTTGGGTGAAAAACTGTTTTTT
j_call: TRBJ1-5; d_call: TRBD1; v_call: TRBV29-1; clone_size: many; cdr3_aa: CSATGQGSGGNQPQHF; cdr3_nt: TGCAGCGCGACGGGACAGGGGAGCGGCGGCAATCAGCCCCAGCATTTT
j_call: TRBJ2-6; d_call: -; v_call: TRBV7-9; clone_size: few; cdr3_aa: CASSYGGPLSGANVLTF; cdr3_nt: TGTGCCAGCAGTTACGGAGGCCCCCTCTCTGGGGCCAACGTCCTGACTTTC
j_call: TRBJ1-1; d_call: -; v_call: TRBV29-1; clone_size: many; cdr3_aa: CSVTGRMNTEAFF; cdr3_nt: TGCAGCGTTACCGGACGGATGAACACTGAAGCTTTCTTT
j_call: TRBJ2-2; d_call: TRBD2; v_call: TRBV7-9; clone_size: -; cdr3_aa: CASSPLAGGHDTGELFF; cdr3_nt: TGTGCCAGCAGCCCGCTAGCGGGAGGGCACGACACCGGGGAGCTGTTTTTT
j_call: TRBJ2-5; d_call: TRBD2; v_call: TRBV10-3; clone_size: -; cdr3_aa: CAISGGSGGAPETQYF; cdr3_nt: TGTGCCATCAGTGGTGGTAGCGGGGGGGCTCCCGAGACCCAGTACTTC
j_call: TRBJ2-7; d_call: TRBD2; v_call: TRBV7-2; clone_size: few; cdr3_aa: CASSFLLAASYEQYF; cdr3_nt: TGTGCCAGCAGCTTCCTCCTAGCGGCTTCCTACGAGCAGTACTTC
j_call: TRBJ2-2; d_call: TRBD2; v_call: TRBV25-1; clone_size: few; cdr3_aa: CASRRTSGRKTGELFF; cdr3_nt: TGCGCCAGCAGGCGAACTAGCGGGAGGAAGACCGGGGAGCTGTTTTTT
j_call: TRBJ2-2; d_call: -; v_call: TRBV7-9; clone_size: few; cdr3_aa: CASSYGHTNTGELFF; cdr3_nt: TGTGCCAGCAGCTATGGGCATACGAACACCGGGGAGCTGTTTTTT
j_call: TRBJ2-6; d_call: -; v_call: TRBV7-2; clone_size: many; cdr3_aa: CASSIIGGDSGANVLTF; cdr3_nt: TGTGCCAGCAGTATAATTGGAGGAGACTCTGGGGCCAACGTCCTGACTTTC
j_call: TRBJ2-5; d_call: TRBD2; v_call: TRBV2; clone_size: -; cdr3_aa: CASSGGAGNTETQYF; cdr3_nt: TGTGCCAGCAGTGGAGGAGCGGGGAACACGGAGACCCAGTACTTC
j_call: TRBJ1-1; d_call: -; v_call: TRBV2; clone_size: many; cdr3_aa: CASSEDRYTEAFF; cdr3_nt: TGTGCCAGCAGTGAGGACAGATACACTGAAGCTTTCTTT
j_call: TRBJ1-3; d_call: -; v_call: TRBV7-8; clone_size: -; cdr3_aa: CASSLMYLSGNTIYF; cdr3_nt: TGTGCCAGCAGCTTAATGTATTTATCTGGAAACACCATATATTTT
j_call: TRBJ1-1; d_call: -; v_call: TRBV20-1; clone_size: -; cdr3_aa: CSAIQGPNTEAFF; cdr3_nt: TGCAGTGCCATACAGGGTCCAAACACTGAAGCTTTCTTT
j_call: TRBJ2-7; d_call: TRBD1; v_call: TRBV15; clone_size: many; cdr3_aa: CATSRSGTGSYEQYF; cdr3_nt: TGTGCCACCAGCAGAAGTGGGACAGGTTCCTACGAGCAGTACTTC
j_call: TRBJ1-4; d_call: TRBD1; v_call: TRBV7-9; clone_size: many; cdr3_aa: CASSADRDDFGMGTNEKLFF; cdr3_nt: TGTGCCAGCAGCGCGGACAGGGACGACTTCGGAATGGGGACTAATGAAAAACTGTTTTTT
j_call: TRBJ2-7; d_call: TRBD2; v_call: TRBV19; clone_size: -; cdr3_aa: CAWGGSYEQYF; cdr3_nt: TGTGCCTGGGGGGGGTCCTACGAGCAGTACTTC
j_call: TRBJ1-1; d_call: -; v_call: TRBV2; clone_size: -; cdr3_aa: CASSEGTLSGTEAFF; cdr3_nt: TGTGCCAGCAGTGAAGGTACCTTATCAGGCACTGAAGCTTTCTTT
j_call: TRBJ1-1; d_call: -; v_call: TRBV14; clone_size: many; cdr3_aa: CASSQMGQTTEAFF; cdr3_nt: TGTGCCAGCAGCCAAATGGGGCAGACCACTGAAGCTTTCTTT
j_call: TRBJ2-3; d_call: -; v_call: TRBV10-3; clone_size: -; cdr3_aa: CAIRRGGTGADTQYF; cdr3_nt: TGTGCCATCAGGAGGGGCGGGACGGGCGCAGATACGCAGTATTTT
j_call: TRBJ1-4; d_call: -; v_call: TRBV7-9; clone_size: many; cdr3_aa: CASSFSEEEKLFF; cdr3_nt: TGTGCCAGCAGCTTTTCTGAGGAAGAAAAACTGTTTTTT
j_call: TRBJ2-1; d_call: -; v_call: TRBV29-1; clone_size: -; cdr3_aa: CSVSLRWTAYYNEQFF; cdr3_nt: TGCAGCGTTTCCCTCCGGTGGACAGCCTACTACAATGAGCAGTTCTTC
j_call: TRBJ1-5; d_call: -; v_call: TRBV29-1; clone_size: many; cdr3_aa: CSVAPRGGDQPQHF; cdr3_nt: TGCAGCGTTGCCCCTCGGGGTGGGGATCAGCCCCAGCATTTT
j_call: TRBJ1-2; d_call: -; v_call: TRBV20-1; clone_size: few; cdr3_aa: CSATTLGTDYGYTF; cdr3_nt: TGCAGTGCCACCACGCTAGGGACGGACTATGGCTACACCTTC
j_call: TRBJ2-2; d_call: TRBD1; v_call: TRBV7-6; clone_size: -; cdr3_aa: CASSRDRGVTGELFF; cdr3_nt: TGTGCCAGCAGCCGGGACAGGGGTGTGACCGGGGAGCTGTTTTTT
j_call: TRBJ1-2; d_call: TRBD1; v_call: TRBV7-2; clone_size: many; cdr3_aa: CASLRDRGSGYTF; cdr3_nt: TGTGCCAGCTTAAGGGACAGGGGGTCGGGCTACACCTTC
j_call: TRBJ1-2; d_call: -; v_call: TRBV10-3; clone_size: many; cdr3_aa: CAIRITGGDGYTF; cdr3_nt: TGTGCCATCAGAATAACCGGAGGGGATGGCTACACCTTC
j_call: TRBJ1-4; d_call: -; v_call: TRBV2; clone_size: many; cdr3_aa: CASRGDMNEKLFF; cdr3_nt: TGTGCCAGCAGAGGAGACATGAATGAAAAACTGTTTTTT
j_call: TRBJ1-3; d_call: -; v_call: TRBV25-1; clone_size: -; cdr3_aa: CASSSDVNRVGGNTIYF; cdr3_nt: TGTGCCAGCAGTTCGGACGTCAACAGGGTTGGTGGAAACACCATATATTTT